Listed below are T cell receptor beta chains from one sample, sequenced in a study of T-cell memory formation after mild COVID-19. One entry per CDR3 protein, called by TCRdb with MiXCR from the 5' RACE reads. Here the sample spans about 560,000 distinct CDR3 sequences, 15% to 20% being singletons. The sample was PBMCs or a T cell subset sorted from them (not recorded which). The receptors were gathered from an adult woman who had mild COVID-19 (a few samples of this study predate the infection). Cell type and time point are not known. CDR3s include the opening cysteine and the closing phenylalanine or tryptophan. The D gene is left open where the match is weak. Size is stated for part of the rows, as once, few or many counts, or as a class when the clone is expanded.

size	length	J	V	D	CDR3	DNA
NA	14	TRBJ1-6	TRBV20-1	NA	CSARGKAQTSPLHF	TGCAGTGCTAGAGGAAAAGCACAGACTTCACCCCTCCACTTT
few	15	TRBJ1-3	TRBV29-1	TRBD1	CSVVPAGTGGNTIYF	TGCAGCGTTGTGCCTGCCGGGACAGGAGGAAACACCATATATTTT
few	14	TRBJ1-2	TRBV5-1	NA	CASSPDSRDYGYTF	TGCGCCAGCAGCCCAGACAGTAGGGACTATGGCTACACCTTC
NA	14	TRBJ1-2	TRBV2	TRBD1	CASSEGTGWGGYTF	TGTGCCAGCAGTGAAGGGACAGGGTGGGGTGGCTACACCTTC
NA	15	TRBJ1-5	TRBV5-1	NA	CASSRAPGGNQPQHF	TGCGCCAGCAGCCGGGCTCCAGGGGGCAATCAGCCCCAGCATTTT
once	17	TRBJ1-1	TRBV5-1	NA	CASMATDRWLDNTEAFF	TGCGCCAGCATGGCAACGGACCGATGGTTGGATAACACTGAAGCTTTCTTT
few	15	TRBJ1-2	TRBV7-9	NA	CASSLGGEGHYGYTF	TGTGCCAGCAGCTTAGGGGGGGAAGGCCACTATGGCTACACCTTC
many	13	TRBJ1-1	TRBV12-3/TRBV12-4	NA	CASRPQGYTEAFF	TGTGCCAGCAGACCCCAGGGGTACACTGAAGCTTTCTTT
few	14	TRBJ1-2	TRBV12-3/TRBV12-4	NA	CASTRDPGNYGYTF	TGTGCCAGCACTAGGGACCCCGGTAACTATGGCTACACCTTC
NA	17	TRBJ1-2	TRBV6-1	NA	CASSEAVSSAPHYGYTF	TGTGCCAGCAGTGAAGCTGTCTCCTCAGCCCCTCACTATGGCTACACCTTC
NA	15	TRBJ2-5	TRBV5-1	TRBD2	CASSDIAGGRKTQYF	TGCGCCAGCAGCGACATAGCGGGGGGGAGAAAGACCCAGTACTTC
NA	17	TRBJ1-5	TRBV20-1	NA	CSARDGRETVSNQPQHF	TGCAGTGCTAGAGATGGGCGGGAGACAGTGAGCAATCAGCCCCAGCATTTT
NA	16	TRBJ1-2	TRBV5-1	TRBD1	CASSSGQGAKGYGYTF	TGCGCCAGCAGTTCGGGACAGGGGGCGAAGGGCTATGGCTACACCTTC
few	12	TRBJ1-5	TRBV20-1	NA	CSAREPNQPQHF	TGCAGTGCTAGAGAGCCCAATCAGCCCCAGCATTTT
few	15	TRBJ2-7	TRBV24-1	TRBD2	CATSDPTSGSCEQYF	TGTGCCACCAGTGATCCGACTAGCGGGAGTTGTGAGCAGTACTTC
few	12	TRBJ2-1	TRBV9	NA	CASSGGNNEQFF	TGTGCCAGCAGCGGGGGAAACAATGAGCAGTTCTTC
many	15	TRBJ1-5	TRBV19	NA	CASSTQQSRNQPQHF	TGTGCCAGTAGTACACAACAGAGCCGCAATCAGCCCCAGCATTTT
few	15	TRBJ1-2	TRBV24-1	NA	CATSDSRTANYGYTF	TGTGCCACCAGTGATTCCCGGACAGCTAACTATGGCTACACCTTC
NA	16	TRBJ2-3	TRBV12-3/TRBV12-4	NA	CASSGGAGRPTDTQYF	TGTGCCAGCAGTGGGGGGGCGGGGCGACCCACAGATACGCAGTATTTT
once	17	TRBJ2-7	TRBV7-8	NA	CASSLAGWTKGPYEQYF	TGTGCCAGCAGCTTAGCGGGTTGGACTAAAGGTCCCTACGAGCAGTACTTC
few	15	TRBJ2-1	TRBV12-3/TRBV12-4	TRBD2	CASSSGLAGYYEQFF	TGTGCCAGCAGTTCGGGACTAGCGGGGTACTATGAGCAGTTCTTC
few	14	TRBJ2-5	TRBV15	NA	CATSRVGSKETQYF	TGTGCCACCAGCAGAGTTGGCAGTAAAGAGACCCAGTACTTC
few	18	TRBJ2-7	TRBV10-3	TRBD2	CAISESGLAGGRIYEQYF	TGTGCCATCAGTGAGTCGGGACTAGCGGGGGGCCGAATCTACGAGCAGTACTTC
NA	16	TRBJ2-3	TRBV5-1	TRBD2	CASSLGTSGDTDTQYF	TGCGCCAGCAGCCTGGGGACTAGCGGGGACACAGATACGCAGTATTTT
few	15	TRBJ2-3	TRBV20-1	NA	CSARGGLGSTDTQYF	TGCAGTGCTAGAGGGGGACTGGGAAGCACAGATACGCAGTATTTT
few	14	TRBJ1-2	TRBV6-5	NA	CASSYTDDLYGYTF	TGTGCCAGCAGTTACACGGATGACCTCTATGGCTACACCTTC
NA	16	TRBJ2-7	TRBV20-1	TRBD2	CSAPSGLAGGLDEQYF	TGCAGTGCTCCTTCGGGACTAGCGGGGGGGCTCGACGAGCAGTACTTC
NA	14	TRBJ1-3	TRBV27	NA	CASSLGQRSNTIYF	TGTGCCAGCAGTTTAGGCCAGCGGTCGAACACCATATATTTT
NA	16	TRBJ2-7	TRBV7-9	TRBD2	CASSLGAGVSAHEQYF	TGTGCCAGCAGCTTAGGTGCGGGGGTAAGCGCGCACGAGCAGTACTTC
NA	19	TRBJ2-1	TRBV13	TRBD2	CASSSGDREGLAGFDEQFF	TGTGCCAGCAGCTCCGGGGACAGGGAGGGACTAGCGGGATTCGATGAGCAGTTCTTC
NA	12	TRBJ2-1	TRBV12-3/TRBV12-4	NA	CASGVEDNEQFF	TGTGCCAGTGGTGTTGAGGACAATGAGCAGTTCTTC
many	15	TRBJ2-5	TRBV24-1	NA	CATSPGGIAQETQYF	TGTGCCACCTCCCCAGGCGGAATAGCCCAAGAGACCCAGTACTTC
few	16	TRBJ1-5	TRBV15	NA	CATSRGRSYSNQPQHF	TGTGCCACCAGCAGAGGCAGGAGCTATAGCAATCAGCCCCAGCATTTT
few	15	TRBJ2-1	TRBV6-1	TRBD2	CASSGRPSGGNEQFF	TGTGCCAGCAGTGGCCGCCCCAGCGGGGGGAATGAGCAGTTCTTC
few	14	TRBJ1-2	TRBV7-9	NA	CASSEREGSYGYTF	TGTGCCAGCAGCGAACGGGAGGGTTCCTATGGCTACACCTTC
few	17	TRBJ2-1	TRBV6-5	NA	CASSQRTSGLGDNEQFF	TGTGCCAGCAGCCAACGTACCTCGGGACTGGGCGACAATGAGCAGTTCTTC
NA	16	TRBJ2-2	TRBV11-2	NA	CASSFQETAYTGELFF	TGTGCCAGCAGCTTTCAAGAGACAGCTTACACCGGGGAGCTGTTTTTT
few	13	TRBJ2-1	TRBV27	NA	CASSLAYSNEQFF	TGTGCCAGCAGTCTCGCCTACAGCAATGAGCAGTTCTTC
few	15	TRBJ2-5	TRBV29-1	TRBD2	CSVGGLAGVGETQYF	TGCAGCGTTGGCGGGCTAGCGGGAGTAGGGGAGACCCAGTACTTC
NA	15	TRBJ2-7	TRBV15	NA	CATSRERGVGAEQYF	TGTGCCACCAGCAGAGAAAGGGGAGTAGGAGCCGAGCAGTACTTC
few	15	TRBJ2-7	TRBV12-3/TRBV12-4	TRBD1	CASSRGGHSTYEQYF	TGTGCCAGCAGTCGAGGGGGCCATTCGACCTACGAGCAGTACTTC